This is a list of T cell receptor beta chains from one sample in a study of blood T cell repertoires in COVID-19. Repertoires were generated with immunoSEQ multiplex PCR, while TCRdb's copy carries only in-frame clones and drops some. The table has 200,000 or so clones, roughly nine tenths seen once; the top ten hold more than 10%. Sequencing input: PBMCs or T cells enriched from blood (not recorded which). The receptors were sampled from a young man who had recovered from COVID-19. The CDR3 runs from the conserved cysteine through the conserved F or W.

CASSGVEYEQYF	TRBV6-2/TRBV6-3	TRBJ2-7
CASKGQGITEAFF	TRBV10-3	TRBJ1-1
CASSLDGRGQDTGELFF	TRBV5-1	TRBJ2-2
CASRLALSWDTQYF	TRBV19	TRBJ2-3
CSVVIWTDNEQFF	TRBV29-1	TRBJ2-1
CASSPKLGYGYTF	TRBV3-1/TRBV3-2	TRBJ1-2
CASSLVGQGYYEQYF	TRBV5-6	TRBJ2-7
CASSSGGARGRGPGNTIYF	TRBV7-9	TRBJ1-3
CASTELGGGASSYEQYF	TRBV7-9	TRBJ2-7
CASGGAAANNYEQYF	TRBV5-4	TRBJ2-7
CASSQLGTGAQYF	TRBV4-1	TRBJ2-5
CASSQDGAGANVLTF	TRBV4-3	TRBJ2-6
CASSPRASGAYEQYF	TRBV6-5	TRBJ2-7
CASSFGFGSTEKLFF	TRBV7-9	TRBJ1-4
CASSLRLARETQYF	TRBV9	TRBJ2-5
CASSGHSRGEKLFF	TRBV2	TRBJ1-4
CASSRGGAYEQYF	TRBV4-2	TRBJ2-7
CAWSWRSMVYGYTF	TRBV30	TRBJ1-2
CAWSGLAVYNEQFF	TRBV30	TRBJ2-1
CASSQGSSGRQNTGELFF	TRBV4-1	TRBJ2-2
CASSLEAGTWYGYTF	TRBV7-9	TRBJ1-2
CASSFTRGQGVSGELFF	TRBV27	TRBJ2-2
CASRYPGEGYGYTF	TRBV28	TRBJ1-2
CASSLRQGEAFF	TRBV12-3/TRBV12-4	TRBJ1-1
CASSLVGTRPTDTQYF	TRBV7-2	TRBJ2-3
CASSPMSGGGGTEAFF	TRBV7-6	TRBJ1-1
CASSLYGGARYEQYF	TRBV28	TRBJ2-7
CASDQGANTGELFF	TRBV5-1	TRBJ2-2
CASSNRGRGTNEKLFF	TRBV19	TRBJ1-4
CASSQGDYKTYEQYF	TRBV3-1/TRBV3-2	TRBJ2-7
CASRTRGQAFF	TRBV12-3/TRBV12-4	TRBJ1-1
CASSPYSGSSTDTQYF	TRBV3-1/TRBV3-2	TRBJ2-3
CASSVGEADRGLGYGYTF	TRBV9	TRBJ1-2
CASSQEGSTRGFGQFRQYF	TRBV4-2	TRBJ2-3
CAALGVRRTLDTQYF	TRBV2	TRBJ2-3
CASSQDWRVNLF	TRBV3-1/TRBV3-2	TRBJ2-1
CASSHPSMNTGELFF	TRBV3-1/TRBV3-2	TRBJ2-2
CASSQERQGWTQYF	TRBV4-3	TRBJ2-5